Sequencing of this TCR beta chain was carried out in a study of spatial heterogeneity in lung cancer. As for the study in general: Approximately 70 TRACERx patients with early, untreated non-small cell lung cancer donated samples. Where they were available, follow-up PBMC samples were sequenced, at a median of about 2 years after resection. Points from the study as a whole: Ubiquitous expanded tumor TCRs were seen in blood more at resection than at follow-up.

In its sample, this clonotype was seen many times. Its specificity is not known. CDR3 length: 12 residues. Trimming stripped 2 bases from V and 7 bases from J, with 8 bases between. Germline CDR1 MNHEY, CDR2 SVGAGI. Every TCR cDNA molecule bore a unique molecular identifier. TCRdb analysed the 5' RACE reads with MiXCR anew, one entry per CDR3 protein. Here the sample spans 20,000 to 30,000 distinct CDR3 sequences, 6% being singletons. Documented time point: blood at routine non-recurrence follow-up after resection. Whole RNA from tumor, nontumor lung or frozen PBMC was sequenced unsorted. Source: PBMCs, taken at follow-up. The V gene is TRBV6-5, the J gene TRBJ2-5, with a weak D call TRBD2 (5 bases). This TCR derives from a male donor with early-stage non-small cell lung cancer. The CDR3 coding sequence is TGTGCCAGCAGTTACCCCGAGGGGACCCAGTACTTC. Its protein product is CASSYPEGTQYF.